The next 31 T cell receptor beta chains were all read from a single sample in a study of shared clonotypes between healthy human individuals. Assay used: immunoSEQ multiplex PCR; TCRdb lists only in-frame clones, some missing. The sample consists of under 2.5 million clones, about 90% of them appearing once. The sample consisted of naive CD4+ T cells from PBMCs. Subset specified: CD45RA+ positively selected. The receptor source for this set is a young man in good health. Some clones in this sample may be carry-over from other donors' samples.

V is TRBV4-3 and J is TRBJ1-1; 7 bases line up with TRBD1. Trimming cost V 3 bases and J 1 base; bases outside gene matches: 8. Germline V lookup: CDR1 LGHNA, CDR2 YSLEER. This CDR3 is built from 16 residues. CDR3 loop: CASSQGTGAPNTEAFF. CDR3 in DNA: TGCGCCAGCAGCCAGGGTACAGGGGCTCCGAACACTGAAGCTTTCTTT.

Regarding this clone: Additional DNA sequences in this sample encode the identical CDR3. The rearrangement links TRBV6-5 to TRBJ2-7, with 8 positions matching TRBD2. CDR3 length: 12 amino acids. Trimming removed 6 bases from V and 7 bases from J; junction bases left unmatched: 5. Looked up from germline, CDR1 is MNHEY and CDR2 is SVGAGI. The CDR3 nucleotides are TGTGCCAGCAGCGGGGGGGCAGGGGAGCAGTACTTC. This sequence encodes CASSGGAGEQYF.

This chain uses TRBV2 with TRBJ2-3; 9 bases are a match to TRBD2. The CDR3 spans 14 residues. Per the germline V gene, CDR1 is SNHLY and CDR2 is FYNNEI. V trimming: 4 bases; J trimming: 5 bases; junction bases outside the gene matches: 4. For the CDR3, the DNA is TGTGCCAGCAGTGCCCGACTAGCGGTAGATACGCAGTATTTT. It is translated as CASSARLAVDTQYF.

This chain joins TRBV28 and TRBJ1-2; 7 positions agree with TRBD1. Germline V gene lookup returns CDR1 MDHEN and CDR2 SYDVKM. With 2 bases clipped from V and 13 bases from J, the junction kept 4 bases outside the gene matches. This CDR3 has 11 residues. For the CDR3, the DNA is TGTGCCAGCAGTTTAGGATGGGACAGCACCTTC. Amino acid sequence: CASSLGWDSTF.

For this clone: This sample includes further DNA sequences coding for the same CDR3. V is TRBV6-5 and J is TRBJ2-1; tentative D call: TRBD1 (5 bases). The CDR3 length is 12 residues. Germline CDR1 reads MNHEY; CDR2 reads SVGAGI. The germline V and J ends were trimmed by 2 bases and 9 bases, with 8 bases remaining between them. Written as DNA, the CDR3 is TGTGCCAGCAGTTACAGGGGTGGTGAGCAGTTCTTC. As protein: CASSYRGGEQFF.

V is TRBV6-1 and J is TRBJ2-2, with unresolved D. Trimming removed 9 bases from V and 8 bases from J, with 19 bases in between. This CDR3 is 14 amino acids long. Germline loops: CDR1 MNHNS, CDR2 SASEGT. This chain's CDR3 is CASRLFGFEGELFF. The CDR3 coding sequence is TGTGCCAGTCGGCTCTTTGGGTTTGAAGGGGAGCTGTTTTTT.

The chain links TRBV28 to TRBJ1-1; D is perhaps TRBD1 (5 bases). This CDR3 has 13 residues. Germline V gene data show CDR1 as MDHEN and CDR2 as SYDVKM. V lost 5 bases to trimming and J lost 8 bases, with 15 bases between them. The CDR3 bases are TGTGCCAGCAGTGATCTCCGGGACTGGGAAGCTTTCTTT. Protein sequence: CASSDLRDWEAFF.

This sequence joins TRBV27 and TRBJ2-3, with D possibly being TRBD2 (5 bases). Trimming shortened V by 7 bases and J by 2 bases, and 16 bases separated the two germline ends. This CDR3 has 15 amino acids. CDR1 is MNHEY and CDR2 is SMNVEV in the germline V gene (reference sequence). This chain's CDR3 is CASTPSGLYTDTQYF. For the CDR3, the DNA is TGTGCCAGCACCCCCAGCGGACTCTACACAGATACGCAGTATTTT.

This chain uses TRBV11-2 with TRBJ2-1; 9 nucleotides align to TRBD1. Germline-derived CDR1 and CDR2 are SGHAT and FQNNGV. The CDR3 extends over 17 amino acids. V trimming: 5 bases; J trimming: 4 bases; junction bases outside the gene matches: 12. In DNA form, the CDR3 reads TGTGCCAGCAGCCCAGTGCAAGGGACAGGGTATTACAATGAGCAGTTCTTC. It yields the protein CASSPVQGTGYYNEQFF.

The gene calls are TRBV5-1 and TRBJ1-1; D is uncertain. Germline V gives CDR1 SGHRS, CDR2 YFSETQ. Trimming pared 0 bases from V and 3 bases from J, leaving 12 bases between. This CDR3 region has 15 residues. CDR3 sequence: CASSLGSQSHTEAFF. The CDR3 nucleotides read TGCGCCAGCAGCTTGGGATCCCAGTCCCACACTGAAGCTTTCTTT.

The rearrangement uses TRBV11-2 and TRBJ2-5; 7 nucleotides align to TRBD2. The end of the DNA is better explained by TRBJ2-7, so the J call may be wrong. The CDR3 totals 14 residues. Germline V gene data show CDR1 as SGHAT and CDR2 as FQNNGV. CDR3 residues: CASSLDPGGYEQYF. The CDR3 nucleotides are TGTGCCAGCAGCTTAGATCCGGGGGGCTACGAGCAGTACTTC.

This clone was seen a handful of times. The chain combines TRBV19 with TRBJ1-5; possibly TRBD1 for D (5 bases). Germline CDR1 LNHDA, CDR2 SQIVND (reference sequence). Trimming shortened V by 5 bases and J by 11 bases, and 13 bases separated the two germline ends. This CDR3 is built from 12 residues. CDR3 in DNA: TGTGCCAGTAGTGGCCGGGGGAGGGCCCAGCATTTT. Residues: CASSGRGRAQHF.

The chain uses TRBV4-2 and TRBJ2-3, with TRBD2 as a possible D gene (6 bases). V was clipped by 1 base and J by 2 bases, with 7 bases between them. CDR3 length: 14 amino acids. Germline CDR1 and CDR2: LGHNA and YNFKEQ. The CDR3 DNA reads as TGTGCCAGCAGCCAAGGGGGGGACACAGATACGCAGTATTTT. Protein: CASSQGGDTDTQYF.

This rearrangement joins TRBV5-1 to TRBJ1-5, with a weak D call TRBD1 (5 bases). The germline V gene has CDR1 SGHRS and CDR2 YFSETQ. The CDR3 length is 16 residues. Trimming stripped 4 bases from V and 2 bases from J, with 16 bases between. The CDR3 DNA sequence: TGCGCCAGCAGCGCGGGACCTATCGGGGGCAATCAGCCCCAGCATTTT. Amino acid sequence: CASSAGPIGGNQPQHF.

This sequence joins TRBV5-1 and TRBJ2-1; no clear D. Germline V gives CDR1 SGHRS, CDR2 YFSETQ. V was cut by 5 bases and J by 0 bases, with 9 bases left in between. The CDR3 sequence is 14 residues long. In nucleotides, the CDR3 is TGCGCCAGCAGGGACGGTAGCTCCTACAATGAGCAGTTCTTC. Protein product: CASRDGSSYNEQFF.

The gene calls are TRBV6-1 and TRBJ1-1; D not certain. Trimming removed 10 bases from V and 1 base from J, with 7 bases in between. The CDR3 covers 11 residues. CDR1 is MNHNS, CDR2 SASEGT, per germline. CDR3 loop: CATRANTEAFF. CDR3 bases: TGTGCCACCCGGGCGAACACTGAAGCTTTCTTT.

In DNA form, the CDR3 reads TGTGCCAGCAGCTTAGGAGGAGGGACAGGGGTGGTTATCACTGAAGCTTTCTTT. Translating it yields CASSLGGGTGVVITEAFF. The chain combines TRBV7-2 with TRBJ1-1; TRBD1 agrees at 10 bases. Germline trimming cut 1 base from V and 4 bases from J; bases unmatched to any gene: 12. Looked up from germline, CDR1 is SGHTA and CDR2 is FQGNSA. The CDR3 spans 18 residues. Variable domain in full (rest from reference TRBV7-2 and TRBJ1-1): GAGVSQSPSNKVTEKGKDVELRCDPISGHTALYWYRQSLGQGLEFLIYFQGNSAPDKSGLPSDRFSAERTGGSVSTLTIQRTQQEDSAVYLCASSLGGGTGVVITEAFFGQGTRLTVV.

V gene TRBV5-1 combines with J gene TRBJ2-7; 8 bases map to TRBD2. The CDR3 is made up of 13 amino acids. The germline V gene encodes CDR1 SGHRS and CDR2 YFSETQ. V was clipped by 5 bases and J by 3 bases; unmatched bases: 4. Here the CDR3 reads CASSPGGGYEQYF. CDR3 bases: TGCGCCAGCAGTCCCGGGGGGGGCTACGAGCAGTACTTC.

This clone turned up a few times. The chain has TRBV10-2 and TRBJ1-5; 9 bases fit TRBD1. J gave up 8 bases and V 6 bases, and 5 bases lay outside the gene matches. From germline, CDR1 is WSHSY and CDR2 SAAADI. The length of the CDR3 is 13 residues. CDR3 nucleotides: TGCGCCAGCAGGGACAGGGGTGGGAAGCCCCAGCATTTT. It codes for CASRDRGGKPQHF.

The CDR3 coding sequence is TGTGCCAGCAGTGAAGCGCTCGGACTAGCGGGTGAAAATGAGCAGTTCTTC. The encoded protein is CASSEALGLAGENEQFF. The rearrangement links TRBV2 to TRBJ2-1, with 11 bases fitting TRBD2. In germline, CDR1 is SNHLY, CDR2 FYNNEI. V lost 0 bases and J lost 7; bases outside the gene matches: 8. The length of the CDR3 is 17 residues.

Comments on this clone: This sample also contains other DNA sequences that code for the same CDR3. The rearrangement joins TRBV6-6 to TRBJ2-7; possible D gene TRBD2, 5 bases. The CDR3 is made up of 13 amino acids. Deletions cut 2 bases from V and 2 bases from J, with 7 bases between. Germline CDR1 is MNHNY and CDR2 is SVGAGI (reference sequence). The CDR3 region has the DNA TGTGCCAGCAGTTACGCGGGTGCCTACGAGCAGTACTTC. It translates to CASSYAGAYEQYF.

CDR3 DNA: TGTGCCAGCAGCCCAATGGCGGGGGGCAAGAGGGTCATTCAGTACTTC. Translated, it gives CASSPMAGGKRVIQYF. The J gene is TRBJ2-4, the V gene TRBV7-9, with 8 bases lining up with TRBD2. This CDR3 region has 16 residues. In germline, CDR1 is SEHNR, CDR2 FQNEAQ (reference sequence). J lost 9 bases, V lost 5 bases, and 15 bases had no gene match.

This chain links TRBV14 with TRBJ2-3, with TRBD1 identical over 8 bases. Germline-derived CDR1 and CDR2 are SGHDN and FVKESK. V shed 6 bases, J shed 6 bases, and the junction held 11 bases outside the gene matches. The CDR3 is 15 amino acids. The DNA of the CDR3 is TGTGCCAGCAGACCCAGCAGGGGGCTAAGGGATACGCAGTATTTT. Its translation is CASRPSRGLRDTQYF. The variable domain in full, with the rest retrieved from reference TRBV14 and TRBJ2-3, is EAGVTQFPSHSVIEKGQTVTLRCDPISGHDNLYWYRRVMGKEIKFLLHFVKESKQDESGMPNNRFLAERTGGTYSTLKVQPAELEDSGVYFCASRPSRGLRDTQYFGPGTRLTVL.

The chain recombines TRBV5-1 with TRBJ1-2, with 7 bases matching TRBD1. The germline V gene encodes CDR1 SGHRS and CDR2 YFSETQ. The CDR3 spans 17 residues. The ends lost 5 bases at V and 0 bases at J; junction bases unmatched: 13. The CDR3 nucleotides are TGCGCCAGCAGTTACTCACCCGCGGGACAGACTAACTATGGCTACACCTTC. Amino acid sequence: CASSYSPAGQTNYGYTF.

The V call is TRBV6-5, the J call TRBJ2-7, with TRBD1 identical over 9 bases. V shed 0 bases and J 2 bases; nucleotides not matched to a gene: 2. This CDR3 has 15 amino acids. Germline CDR1 and CDR2: MNHEY and SVGAGI. The CDR3 DNA sequence: TGTGCCAGCAGTTACTCCTGGACAGGGGCCTACGAGCAGTACTTC. Amino acids: CASSYSWTGAYEQYF.

The chain uses TRBV7-9 and TRBJ2-1; D is unresolved. V gave up 2 bases and J gave up 6 bases, with 8 bases separating them. The CDR3 is 13 amino acids. The germline V gene encodes CDR1 SEHNR and CDR2 FQNEAQ (reference sequence). The CDR3 nucleotides read TGTGCCAGCAGCTTACAAGCCTCCAATGAGCAGTTCTTC. Translated, it gives CASSLQASNEQFF. The full variable domain, rest sourced from reference TRBV7-9 and TRBJ2-1, is DTGVSQNPRHKITKRGQNVTFRCDPISEHNRLYWYRQTLGQGPEFLTYFQNEAQLEKSRLLSDRFSAERPKGSFSTLEIQRTEQGDSAMYLCASSLQASNEQFFGPGTRLTVL.

The CDR3 nucleotides are TGCGCCAGCAGGAGAGACCACGCAACTAATGAAAAACTGTTTTTT. Its protein product is CASRRDHATNEKLFF. The chain employs TRBV23-1 and TRBJ1-4; no clear D gene. TRBV23-1 is known as an ORF, though its function is uncertain. V was trimmed by 6 bases and J by 0 bases, leaving 11 bases between them. This CDR3 spans 15 amino acids.

Points on this clone: Mismatch with germline at one junction end may stem from a read error. The V and J genes are TRBV6-6 and TRBJ2-7; 7 nucleotides match TRBD1. This CDR3 has 12 residues. Germline V lookup: CDR1 MNHNY, CDR2 SVGAGI (reference sequence). The DNA for the CDR3 is TGTGCCAGCAGTTACTACCGGACAGGTGAAGAATTC. It encodes CASSYYRTGEEF.

As DNA, the CDR3 is TGTGCCAGCAGCGCCCGGGGGGGGAACAATGAGCAGTTCTTC. As protein: CASSARGGNNEQFF. The chain recombines TRBV7-8 with TRBJ2-1; TRBD2 aligns across 8 bases. The CDR3 runs to 14 residues. V lost 5 bases and J lost 5; bases outside the gene matches: 5. Germline CDR1 reads SGHVS; CDR2 reads FQNEAQ.

The chain joins TRBV28 to TRBJ2-3; either TRBD1 or TRBD2 may supply D (5 bases each). This CDR3 region has 12 residues. Germline CDR1 and CDR2: MDHEN and SYDVKM. V dropped 6 bases and J dropped 8 bases, with 12 bases sitting between them. DNA for the CDR3: TGTGCCAGCAGGCTACGGGGCGGTACGCAGTATTTT. Amino acids: CASRLRGGTQYF.

This clone was seen just once. The chain couples TRBV7-3 to TRBJ2-1; 9 bases align to TRBD2. The V gene end was trimmed by 4 bases and the J gene end by 4 bases; junction bases not matched to a gene: 5. The CDR3 runs 15 residues. The germline CDR1 and CDR2 sequences are SGHTA and FQGTGA. CDR3 DNA sequence: TGTGCCAGCAGCTCCGGCGCGGGAGGGTACAATGAGCAGTTCTTC. Its protein product is CASSSGAGGYNEQFF. Full variable domain (rest looked up from reference TRBV7-3 and TRBJ2-1): GAGVSQTPSNKVTEKGKYVELRCDPISGHTALYWYRQSLGQGPEFLIYFQGTGAADDSGLPNDRFFAVRPEGSVSTLKIQRTERGDSAVYLCASSSGAGGYNEQFFGPGTRLTVL.